This T cell receptor beta chain was recovered during a study of PD-1 blockade in classical Hodgkin lymphoma. Regarding the study as a whole: Healthy donors reportedly exceeded newly diagnosed patients in baseline TCR diversity. The drivers behind the repertoire differences, possibly disease activity or prior therapy, remain undefined. Complete responders started with a diversity level that resembled newly diagnosed patients at baseline. CD4+ but not CD8+ TCR diversity rose significantly by C4D1.

V shed 9 bases and J shed 7 bases, with 16 bases lying between them. CDR1 SGHDT and CDR2 YYEEEE come from the germline V gene. CDR3 length: 13 amino acids. The time point denotes: cycle 4 day 1 (C4D1), after 6 weeks of nivolumab. There was relapse after autologous stem cell transplantation in every patient, and there was variation in brentuximab vedotin exposure. As regards this clone: Its cognate antigen is unknown.

Generated by immunoSEQ multiplex PCR, the TCRdb table keeps only in-frame clones and is missing some. The sample lists approximately 52,000 clones; around nine tenths were seen once. The sequenced sample was peripheral blood mononuclear cells (PBMCs), obtained before the fourth cycle of nivolumab. The chain recombines TRBV5-6 with TRBJ1-4, with a possible D match to TRBD1 (5 bases). This receptor was obtained from a human donor with classical Hodgkin lymphoma. CDR3 bases: TGTGCCAACTGGGGCGAACCTAGTGAAAAACTGTTTTTT. Its protein product is CANWGEPSEKLFF.